Following are 19 T cell receptor beta chains from one sample sequenced in a study of blood T cell repertoires in COVID-19. Only in-frame clones appear in the TCRdb table, and some are missing; sequencing was by immunoSEQ multiplex PCR. The data contain a few hundred thousand clones, approximately 92% of them singletons. The sequenced sample consisted of PBMCs or T cells enriched from blood (not recorded which). The receptor source for this set is a woman between 18 and 29 years old in a cohort exposed to, infected with or recovered from COVID-19 (not recorded which).

The chain has TRBV2 and TRBJ2-7; possible D gene TRBD1, 6 bases. From germline, CDR1 is SNHLY and CDR2 FYNNEI. This CDR3 has 14 amino acids. Trimming left V 7 bases short and J 3 bases short, with 16 bases between. The CDR3 bases are TGTGCCAGCACCCTGACAGGCCTCTTCTACGAGCAGTACTTC. The encoded protein is CASTLTGLFYEQYF.

This rearrangement joins TRBV18 to TRBJ2-1, with TRBD2 matching 11 bases. The CDR3 consists of 16 residues. Germline values: CDR1 KGHSH, CDR2 LQKENI. V lost 2 bases, J lost 6 bases, and 6 bases stayed unmatched. In nucleotides, the CDR3 is TGTGCCAGCTCACCAAGTCCACTAGCGGGAGCCAATGAGCAGTTCTTC. Its translation is CASSPSPLAGANEQFF.

The CDR3 DNA sequence: TGTGCCAGCAGTTTTCAGGCGACAGGGGGCCAGTATTTT. It specifies CASSFQATGGQYF. V gene TRBV12-3 or TRBV12-4 combines with J gene TRBJ2-3; 10 nucleotides line up with TRBD1. V trimming: 3 bases; J trimming: 12 bases; junction bases outside the gene matches: 6. The CDR3 spans 13 residues.

J is TRBJ2-7 and V is TRBV9; 11 bases are a match to TRBD2. The CDR3 runs to 16 residues. Germline V gene sequence: CDR1 SGDLS, CDR2 YYNGEE. Trimming at V came to 2 bases and at J to 2 bases, leaving 6 bases not matched to a gene. The CDR3 protein is CASSVSGGAVAYEQYF. CDR3 DNA: TGTGCCAGCAGCGTTAGCGGGGGGGCGGTCGCCTACGAGCAGTACTTC. The full variable domain, rest sourced from reference TRBV9 and TRBJ2-7, is DSGVTQTPKHLITATGQRVTLRCSPRSGDLSVYWYQQSLDQGLQFLIQYYNGEERAKGNILERFSAQQFPDLHSELNLSSLELGDSALYFCASSVSGGAVAYEQYFGPGTRLTVT.

This rearrangement joins TRBV29-1 to TRBJ2-1; 13 bases match TRBD2. CDR1 and CDR2 from the germline V gene are SQVTM and ANQGSEA. The V segment lost 0 bases and the J segment 5 bases; nucleotides outside the gene matches: 7. The CDR3 is 17 amino acids. CDR3 protein: CSVEEGTSGATNNEQFF. CDR3 DNA sequence: TGCAGCGTTGAAGAGGGGACTAGCGGGGCGACCAACAATGAGCAGTTCTTC.

This chain connects TRBV11-3 to TRBJ2-7; perhaps TRBD2 as D (5 bases). The V end was cut by 1 base, the J end by 6 bases, with 13 bases between. The CDR3 contains 14 residues. The germline CDR1 and CDR2 sequences are SGHNT and YENEEA. DNA for the CDR3: TGTGCCAGCAGCTTAGTAAGGACCGAGGGCGAGCAGTACTTC. Amino acids: CASSLVRTEGEQYF.

The chain couples TRBV21-1 to TRBJ1-4. TRBV21-1 is flagged as a pseudogene. This CDR3 contains 17 residues. The CDR3 here is CASSKGKVLAPYEKLFF. The CDR3 DNA is TGTGCCAGCAGCAAGGGAAAGGTCCTAGCCCCCTATGAAAAACTGTTTTTT.

This clone was counted once. The chain joins TRBV7-2 to TRBJ1-1, with D maybe TRBD1 (5 bases). Trimming removed 5 bases at V and 10 bases at J, with 11 bases between. The CDR3 contains 11 residues. Germline V gives CDR1 SGHTA, CDR2 FQGNSA. The CDR3 DNA follows: TGTGCCAGCAGCCGGGGGGATGTAGCTTTCTTT. This sequence encodes CASSRGDVAFF.

This clone was seen a single time. The V and J genes are TRBV10-3 and TRBJ2-1; D unresolved. CDR1 and CDR2 from the germline V gene are ENHRY and SYGVKD. V shed 7 bases and J shed 0 bases, with 7 bases lying between them. CDR3 length equals 13 residues. The CDR3 region has the DNA TGTGCCATCACGGCTAGCTCCTACAATGAGCAGTTCTTC. Its protein is CAITASSYNEQFF.

This clone appeared once. The rearrangement uses TRBV28 and TRBJ2-3, with D perhaps TRBD2 (5 bases). Germline CDR1 reads MDHEN; CDR2 reads SYDVKM. This CDR3 spans 16 amino acids. Trimming shortened V by 5 bases and J by 3 bases, and 18 bases separated the two germline ends. The CDR3 DNA reads TGTGCCAGCAGTGGACCCGGGGTGCCGGAGACAGATACGCAGTATTTT. This translates into CASSGPGVPETDTQYF.

The chain uses TRBV28 and TRBJ1-4; 8 bases map to TRBD1. The junction had 10 bases not matched to a gene; V was cut back by 8 bases and J by 5 bases. The CDR3 has 15 residues. Germline V lookup: CDR1 MDHEN, CDR2 SYDVKM. CDR3 DNA: TGTGCCAGCGCGACAGGGGACGGAGTAAATGAAAAACTGTTTTTT. It specifies CASATGDGVNEKLFF.

The chain couples TRBV6-5 to TRBJ2-7, with 10 bases aligning to TRBD2. The V gene's germline CDR1 is MNHEY and CDR2 SVGAGI. This CDR3 region has 16 residues. The ends lost 0 bases at V and 0 bases at J; junction bases unmatched: 2. This CDR3 reads CASSYSIAGGSYEQYF. The DNA for the CDR3 is TGTGCCAGCAGTTACTCGATAGCGGGAGGCTCCTACGAGCAGTACTTC.

V and J are TRBV6-6 and TRBJ1-2; D is undetermined. CDR1 MNHNY and CDR2 SVGAGI come from the germline V gene (reference sequence). The CDR3 consists of 13 residues. Trimming removed 7 bases at V and 3 bases at J, with 12 bases between. CDR3 coding DNA: TGTGCCAGCACCGTAACAGTCGACTATGGCTACACCTTC. Amino acids: CASTVTVDYGYTF.

The table lists this clone with a count of one. This chain links TRBV30 with TRBJ1-2; the D is unclear. The V gene's germline CDR1 is GTSNPN and CDR2 SVGIG (reference sequence). The CDR3 totals 12 residues. V dropped 1 base and J dropped 1 base, with 4 bases sitting between them. Here the CDR3 DNA reads TGTGCCTGGAGTGCACTTAACTATGGCTACACCTTC. Residues: CAWSALNYGYTF.

The chain is built from TRBV12-3 or TRBV12-4 and TRBJ1-4; 7 bases fit TRBD1. The CDR3 is 13 residues long. The J segment lost 8 bases and the V segment lost 5 bases, leaving 5 bases of the junction unmatched. In nucleotides, the CDR3 is TGTGCCAGCAGTCCAGAGGGGGCGGAAAAACTGTTTTTT. Translating gives CASSPEGAEKLFF.

The V gene is TRBV2, the J gene TRBJ1-1; possibly TRBD1 for D (6 bases). This CDR3 region has 13 residues. CDR1 is SNHLY, CDR2 FYNNEI, per germline. The V gene lost 8 bases and the J gene lost 1 base, with 11 bases spanning the gap. The CDR3 sequence: CASSGQTNTEAFF. The CDR3 DNA reads TGTGCCAGCTCAGGACAGACGAACACTGAAGCTTTCTTT.

The chain recombines TRBV25-1 with TRBJ1-4; D call uncertain. V dropped 1 base and J dropped 8 bases, with 5 bases sitting between them. Germline CDR1 and CDR2: MGHDK and SYGVNS. This CDR3 contains 12 residues. The CDR3, as DNA: TGTGCCAGCAGTGAATTTGGCGAAAAACTGTTTTTT. Protein sequence: CASSEFGEKLFF.

Of note for this clone: This same CDR3 is encoded by further DNA sequences in the sample. The chain employs TRBV11-2 and TRBJ2-5; perhaps TRBD2 as D (6 bases). The V end was cut by 3 bases, the J end by 5 bases, with 7 bases between. Germline CDR1 and CDR2: SGHAT and FQNNGV. The CDR3 loop spans 12 amino acids. The CDR3 DNA reads TGTGCCAGCAGCTTCGCGGGGGAGACCCAGTACTTC. Translated: CASSFAGETQYF.

The CDR3, as DNA: TGTGCCAGCAGCCAAGATTGGGACAGCGGAGATACGCAGTATTTT. Translation: CASSQDWDSGDTQYF. The chain couples TRBV14 to TRBJ2-3; 7 bases agree with TRBD1. The CDR3 totals 15 residues. Germline CDR1 and CDR2: SGHDN and FVKESK. V gave up 0 bases and J gave up 5 bases; unmatched junction bases: 5.